This T cell receptor beta chain was retrieved from a study of identical twins. Study-wide findings and caveats: The study found excess low generation probability among twin-shared out-of-frame alpha sequences. Cord blood's abundant beta clonotypes had fewer insertions, unlike memory repertoires.

Regarding this clonotype: The antigen is unknown.

The J segment lost 4 bases and the V segment lost 2 bases, leaving 7 bases of the junction unmatched. Germline CDR1 SGHRS, CDR2 YFSETQ. The CDR3 extends over 15 amino acids. Template switching added a universal primer site, and cDNA bore unique molecular identifiers. TCRdb itself ran the 5' RACE reads through MiXCR, one entry per CDR3 protein. The sample records about 890,000 distinct CDR3 sequences, roughly an eighth being singletons. There were only healthy Caucasians among the donors. This sample also appeared in a second study, on yellow fever vaccine responses in identical twins.

The chain recombines TRBV5-1 with TRBJ2-5; 8 bases fit TRBD1. The TCR comes from a woman aged 18-30 years in good health. The sequencing input was PBMCs. The CDR3 loop reads CASSLWQGARETQYF. CDR3 coding DNA: TGCGCCAGCAGCTTATGGCAGGGGGCGCGAGAGACCCAGTACTTC.